The present T cell receptor beta chain was sequenced within a study of T cell responses to AZD1222 COVID-19 vaccine (dated by TCRdb to the early 2020s). About the full investigation: TCR sequencing covered some 240 trial participants: 200 to 220 given two doses of AZD1222 and 26 given two doses of MenACWY control vaccine. Enrollment into the trials was organized by age into subgroups of 18-55, 56-69 and 70-plus years, and those subgroups contained roughly 150, 30 and 60 TCR-sequenced participants, respectively. What the study reported, not specific to this receptor: After two AZD1222 doses, spike-specific TCR breadth and depth were significantly higher than at day 0 and than in MenACWY recipients. In the small 56-69-year group, the increase in depth fell short of significance, most likely because of low power. Conclusions about previously exposed vaccinees are limited because only six or seven AZD1222 recipients were SARS-CoV-2 seropositive at baseline. Most participants were white British and females outnumbered males, and the authors suggested that clonal diversity may have been underestimated. Epitopes outside the regions mutated in the B.1.351 and B.1.1.7 variants were reportedly recognized by nearly half of the unique spike-specific TCRs. Because no day 14 peak-response samples were available, the repertoires could be characterized only after the peak T cell response. CD4 TCRs associated with the vaccine covered the entire spike protein, and the dominant responses were in regions 160-218 and 743-854.

V is reduced by 4 bases and J by 7 bases, leaving a spacing of 20 bases between them. The CDR3 covers 16 residues, taking in both the cysteine and the phenylalanine. Only the CDR3 region is kept as DNA, spanning 48 bases read in frame from base 1. In the germline V gene, CDR1 corresponds to MGHRA and CDR2 to YSYEKL. The CDR3 regions of human TCRbeta chains were analyzed by immunosequencing. From the authors' description of their analysis: Repertoire TCRs were checked for matches against a reference library of SARS-CoV-2-specific TCRs that had been generated using the MIRA antigen-specificity platform. Breadth meant the fraction of unique TCRs that were SARS-CoV-2-associated, whereas depth meant the fraction of total T cells that were SARS-CoV-2-associated. Using the MIRA data, each spike-specific TCR was mapped to the spike region that the TCR reacts to and placed in a CD4 or CD8 class. Log10-transformed breadth and depth values were compared by one-way ANOVA with Sidak's multiple comparisons tests. TCRdb re-hosts the immuneACCESS table, in-frame sequences only. Its copies lack some clones; in the studies checked, an unresolved V gene accounts for under half of them, and the cause for the rest is not known. The V and J calls and clone size were taken over from that table, and D and trimming were inferred from the DNA. The sample includes some 120,000 clones, with 88% observed a single time. Around 20% of the sample goes to the ten largest clones.

About this clone itself: This clone's antigen is unknown. Base qualities are not provided; no much larger clone lies one nucleotide away.

The intended sense of this specimen's time point label: baseline before first vaccination. The treatment or condition label for this specimen denotes: meningococcal conjugate vaccine given as trial control. The vaccinee samples were drawn from two UK trials, COV001 and COV002, one of which was a single-blind randomized controlled phase 2/3 trial testing AZD1222 (ChAdOx1 nCoV-19) in healthy adults. For TCRbeta chain sequencing, PBMC samples were collected from trial participants at day 0 and at day 28 after the second dose. The receptor's source is an adult in good health. In this chain, TRBV4-1 is recombined with TRBJ2-1; the D gene is perhaps TRBD2, from 6 matching bases. The source was peripheral blood, collected on day 0 of MenACWY control vaccination. Here the CDR3 is given as CASSPRDVRPGNEQFF. The DNA sequence is TGCGCCAGCAGCCCGCGGGACGTCCGGCCGGGGAATGAGCAGTTCTTC.